Listed below are T cell receptor beta chains from one sample, sequenced in a study of blood T cell repertoires in COVID-19. Data came from immunoSEQ multiplex PCR; TCRdb stores just in-frame clones and leaves some out. The data show approximately 38,000 clones, with more than 75% seen just once and approximately 25% held by the top ten. The sequenced material came from peripheral blood. These receptors came from a man in his forties or fifties with active or convalescent COVID-19. CDR3s include the opening cysteine and the closing phenylalanine or tryptophan. D genes are given only for firm matches. Where a row states a size, it is once, few, many or the class of an expanded clone; other rows omit it.

j_call clone_size d_call v_call cdr3_aa cdr3_nt
TRBJ1-1 few TRBD1 TRBV3-1/TRBV3-2 CASSLPQGGTEAFF TGTGCCAGCAGCCTCCCCCAGGGGGGCACTGAAGCTTTCTTT
TRBJ1-2 . . TRBV28 CASSLLRPRGGANYGYTF TGTGCCAGCAGTTTACTTAGACCGAGGGGGGGGGCTAACTATGGCTACACCTTC
TRBJ1-2 . . TRBV6-1 CASSEVGRYYGYTF TGTGCCAGCAGTGAAGTAGGGAGATACTATGGCTACACCTTC
TRBJ1-2 few TRBD1 TRBV19 CASNAGTGTGYTF TGTGCCAGTAACGCCGGGACAGGGACCGGCTACACCTTC
TRBJ2-2 once TRBD1 TRBV3-1/TRBV3-2 CASSQATGTVTGELFF TGTGCCAGCAGCCAGGCCACCGGGACAGTCACCGGGGAGCTGTTTTTT
TRBJ2-5 . . TRBV13 CASSGGTEQETQYF TGTGCCAGCAGCGGCGGGACAGAACAAGAGACCCAGTACTTC
TRBJ2-2 . . TRBV7-2 CASSLAAPVNTGELFF TGTGCCAGCAGCTTAGCGGCCCCAGTAAACACCGGGGAGCTGTTTTTT
TRBJ2-3 . . TRBV3-1/TRBV3-2 CASSRERGNTDTQYF TGTGCCAGCAGCCGTGAGAGGGGGAACACAGATACGCAGTATTTT
TRBJ2-5 . TRBD2 TRBV9 CASSRQGLAGRVGETQYF TGTGCCAGCAGCCGACAAGGACTAGCGGGGAGGGTAGGAGAGACCCAGTACTTC
TRBJ2-2 . TRBD1 TRBV5-1 CASSRDSLGELFF TGCGCCAGCAGCAGGGACAGCCTCGGGGAGCTGTTTTTT
TRBJ1-1 . . TRBV28 CASMIGGQSREAFF TGTGCCAGCATGATCGGGGGGCAATCTCGTGAAGCTTTCTTT
TRBJ1-5 once TRBD1 TRBV5-1 CASSLLGTASNQPQHF TGCGCCAGCAGCTTGTTAGGGACAGCGAGCAATCAGCCCCAGCATTTT
TRBJ1-5 once . TRBV19 CASSMEQGHQPQHF TGTGCCAGTAGTATGGAACAGGGCCATCAGCCCCAGCATTTT
TRBJ1-1 . . TRBV5-1 CASSQGQNTEAFF TGCGCCAGCAGCCAGGGACAGAACACTGAAGCTTTCTTT
TRBJ2-1 . . TRBV15 CATSRGGLPTYNEQFF TGTGCCACCAGCAGGGGTGGACTCCCCACCTACAATGAGCAGTTCTTC
TRBJ1-6 . TRBD1 TRBV2 CASSEGQGSSPLHF TGTGCCAGCAGTGAAGGACAGGGGTCTTCACCCCTCCACTTT
TRBJ2-2 . TRBD1 TRBV5-1 CASRDRVWDGELFF TGCGCCAGCAGAGACAGGGTCTGGGACGGGGAGCTGTTTTTT
TRBJ1-1 . . TRBV6-5 CASVRRGTEAFF TGTGCCAGCGTAAGGCGGGGCACTGAAGCTTTCTTT
TRBJ1-1 . . TRBV5-1 CASSLGGSNTEAFF TGCGCCAGCAGCTTGGGAGGGTCGAACACTGAAGCTTTCTTT
TRBJ2-7 . . TRBV6-5 CASSASRVVHEQYF TGTGCCAGCAGCGCTAGCCGGGTCGTCCACGAGCAGTACTTC
TRBJ1-2 . TRBD1 TRBV28 CASRPTLPQGAEGYTF TGTGCCAGCAGACCTACACTCCCTCAGGGGGCGGAAGGCTACACCTTC
TRBJ2-3 . . TRBV2 CASSVGQGNTDTQYF TGTGCCAGCAGTGTCGGGCAGGGGAACACAGATACGCAGTATTTT
TRBJ1-6 few TRBD1 TRBV28 CASSLGDRDNSPLHF TGTGCCAGCAGTCTTGGGGACAGGGACAATTCACCCCTCCACTTT
TRBJ1-2 once TRBD1 TRBV19 CASSIVRTGSEGYTF TGTGCCAGTAGTATAGTCCGGACAGGGTCAGAAGGCTACACCTTC
TRBJ2-2 . . TRBV9 CASSVGVQAPGELFF TGTGCCAGCAGCGTAGGAGTCCAAGCGCCCGGGGAGCTGTTTTTT
TRBJ2-7 once TRBD2 TRBV28 CASRPGGAGSSYEQYF TGTGCCAGTAGGCCCGGGGGAGCGGGGAGCTCCTACGAGCAGTACTTC
TRBJ2-5 once TRBD2 TRBV7-9 CASSSQGTSGEKTQYF TGTGCCAGCAGCTCACAGGGGACTAGCGGGGAAAAGACCCAGTACTTC
TRBJ1-5 . . TRBV30 CAWTAGYEVSNQPQHF TGTGCCTGGACGGCAGGGTATGAAGTAAGCAATCAGCCCCAGCATTTT
TRBJ2-3 . TRBD2 TRBV9 CASSVSPDFSGGGDTQYF TGTGCCAGCAGCGTATCCCCTGACTTTAGCGGGGGCGGGGATACGCAGTATTTT
TRBJ1-6 . . TRBV13 CASSLVPGRNSPLHF TGTGCCAGCAGCTTAGTGCCAGGGAGGAATTCACCCCTCCACTTT
TRBJ2-3 . . TRBV28 CASSSQGWADTQYF TGTGCCAGCAGTTCGCAGGGATGGGCAGATACGCAGTATTTT
TRBJ2-5 once . TRBV15 CATSRDRRYGETQYF TGTGCCACCAGCAGAGACAGGCGATATGGGGAGACCCAGTACTTC
TRBJ1-5 . . TRBV7-8 CASSLAETGGQPQHF TGTGCCAGCAGCTTAGCCGAGACAGGAGGCCAGCCCCAGCATTTT
TRBJ2-3 . TRBD1 TRBV5-4 CASSPKDRGPQSTDTQYF TGTGCCAGCAGCCCTAAGGACAGGGGCCCTCAGAGCACAGATACGCAGTATTTT
TRBJ2-5 . . TRBV9 CASSAGGAAGETQYF TGTGCCAGCAGCGCAGGGGGCGCAGCGGGGGAGACCCAGTACTTC
TRBJ1-5 . . TRBV20-1 CSASRGLGSHNQPQHF TGCAGTGCTAGTAGGGGATTGGGTTCTCACAATCAGCCCCAGCATTTT
TRBJ1-1 few TRBD1 TRBV3-1/TRBV3-2 CAVRTGDTEAFF TGTGCCGTGAGGACAGGGGACACTGAAGCTTTCTTT
TRBJ2-7 . TRBD1 TRBV24-1 CAIGTDTYEQYF TGTGCCATCGGGACAGACACCTACGAGCAGTACTTC
TRBJ1-1 . . TRBV19 CASSASWTADLMNTEAFF TGTGCCAGTAGTGCCTCCTGGACAGCAGATTTAATGAACACTGAAGCTTTCTTT
TRBJ1-4 . TRBD1 TRBV5-1 CASSPQGVDEKLFF TGCGCCAGCAGCCCGCAGGGGGTCGACGAAAAACTGTTTTTT
TRBJ2-7 few . TRBV12-3/TRBV12-4 CASSLTAVRQYF TGTGCCAGCAGTTTAACGGCGGTTCGTCAGTACTTC
TRBJ1-3 . . TRBV5-5 CASASRVTLPNTIYF TGTGCCAGCGCCTCCAGGGTGACTCTCCCAAACACCATATATTTT
TRBJ1-2 . . TRBV10-3 CAISESVGPDYGYTF TGTGCCATCAGTGAGTCGGTTGGGCCAGACTATGGCTACACCTTC
TRBJ1-1 . TRBD1 TRBV2 CASSGGQGGNTEAFF TGTGCCAGCAGTGGGGGACAGGGTGGGAACACTGAAGCTTTCTTT
TRBJ2-1 . . TRBV5-1 CASSLKGDEQFF TGCGCCAGCAGCTTGAAGGGGGATGAGCAGTTCTTC
TRBJ2-2 . . TRBV20-1 CSASLGTGELFF TGCAGTGCTAGTCTCGGCACCGGGGAGCTGTTTTTT
TRBJ2-1 . TRBD1 TRBV28 CASSPGTGVEQFF TGTGCCAGCAGCCCCGGGACAGGGGTCGAGCAGTTCTTC
TRBJ1-3 . TRBD1 TRBV5-1 CASSLGQGMRSTIYF TGCGCCAGCAGCTTGGGACAGGGAATGAGAAGCACCATATATTTT
TRBJ1-1 . TRBD1 TRBV29-1 CSSQKGTGMGAFF TGCAGCTCTCAAAAGGGGACAGGCATGGGAGCTTTCTTT
TRBJ1-5 . . TRBV4-2 CASSQGTDSNQPQHF TGTGCCAGCAGCCAAGGGACAGATAGCAATCAGCCCCAGCATTTT
TRBJ1-2 . TRBD1 TRBV5-1 CASSLSATGDYGYTF TGCGCCAGCAGCTTGAGCGCGACAGGGGACTATGGCTACACCTTC
TRBJ1-3 . TRBD1 TRBV9 CASSPAGQAAGNTIYF TGTGCCAGCAGCCCAGCAGGACAGGCGGCTGGAAACACCATATATTTT
TRBJ2-1 . TRBD2 TRBV5-1 CASSFSGTSPHEQFF TGCGCCAGCAGCTTCTCCGGGACTAGCCCCCATGAGCAGTTCTTC